This T cell receptor beta chain is from a study of a mutant IDH1 vaccine in newly diagnosed glioma. Overall study findings and caveats: Vaccination elicited immune responses in roughly 92% of patients.

Sample time point: week 35, safety follow-up. Every single dose of the vaccine, 300 ug of mutant IDH1 20-mer peptide, came with topical imiquimod. Method: immunoSEQ multiplex PCR; TCRdb's copy keeps in-frame clones and lacks some. The sample has approximately 50,000 clones, less than 90% seen once. CDR1 MDHEN and CDR2 SYDVKM come from the germline V gene. The length of the CDR3 is 14 residues. V lost 5 bases and J 6 bases, leaving 15 bases between the germline ends. A single count supports this clone. Its antigen is unknown. V is TRBV28 and J is TRBJ2-3, with TRBD2 as a possible D gene (6 bases). The clonotype was recovered from a man in his forties with glioma. The sequencing used PBMCs, collected from a glioma patient whose treatment included an IDH1 peptide vaccine. CDR3 DNA: TGTGCCAGCAGTGAAGGCGGGAATCTCGATACGCAGTATTTT. This codes for CASSEGGNLDTQYF. The full variable domain, rest sourced from reference TRBV28 and TRBJ2-3, is DVKVTQSSRYLVKRTGEKVFLECVQDMDHENMFWYRQDPGLGLRLIYFSYDVKMKEKGDIPEGYSVSREKKERFSLILESASTNQTSMYLCASSEGGNLDTQYFGPGTRLTVL.